This T cell receptor beta chain emerged from a study of T cell responses to AZD1222 COVID-19 vaccine. Study-wide results and caveats: Repertoires were obtained only post-peak T cell response. Clonal diversity was possibly underestimated, and the donors were mostly white British, with more females. Spike was spanned by vaccine-associated CD4 TCRs, which were dominant at 160-218 and 743-854. Only a handful of AZD1222 recipients, several in all, had baseline seropositivity.

CDR1 LNHDA and CDR2 SQIVND come from the germline V gene (reference sequence). The CDR3 runs to 13 residues. With 6 bases removed from V and 8 bases from J, the gap between germline ends came to 14 bases. Sequenced by immunoSEQ multiplex PCR; TCRdb stores in-frame clones only, minus some. The sample yields tens of thousands of clones, 85% to 95% seen once. As to this clone: As yet, its antigen is unknown.

The sample was peripheral blood, taken on day 0 of MenACWY control vaccination. The chain employs TRBV19 and TRBJ2-4, with a tentative D call TRBD2 (5 bases). The receptor's source is an adult in good health. The CDR3 is CASRDGDPDIQYF. Here the CDR3 DNA reads TGTGCCAGTAGAGACGGGGATCCGGACATTCAGTACTTC.